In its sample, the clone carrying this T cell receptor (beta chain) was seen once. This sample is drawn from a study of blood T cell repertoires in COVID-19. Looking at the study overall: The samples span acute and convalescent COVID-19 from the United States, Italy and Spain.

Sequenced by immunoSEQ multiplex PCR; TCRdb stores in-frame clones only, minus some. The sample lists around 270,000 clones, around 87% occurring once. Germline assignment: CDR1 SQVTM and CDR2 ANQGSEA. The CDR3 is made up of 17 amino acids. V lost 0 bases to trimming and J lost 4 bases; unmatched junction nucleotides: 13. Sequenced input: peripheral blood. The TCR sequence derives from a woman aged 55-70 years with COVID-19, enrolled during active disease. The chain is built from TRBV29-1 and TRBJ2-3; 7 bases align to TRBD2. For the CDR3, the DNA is TGCAGCGTTGAAGATGGGTCACTAGCGAGTTGGGCAGATACGCAGTATTTT. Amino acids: CSVEDGSLASWADTQYF.